The following is a TCR beta chain sequence with its context. This clone showed up many times. There is no known antigen for this receptor. No base quality values were provided; no much bigger clone lies one nucleotide off. This sample was included in a study of blood T cell repertoires in COVID-19 (dated by TCRdb to 2020 to 2021). At the level of the whole study: Collaborator samples came from the United States, Italy and Spain and covered acute and convalescent phases of COVID-19. The repertoires were released in a freely available public database intended as a resource for research on the immune response to SARS-CoV-2. Samples were obtained from the ongoing ImmuneRACE study (first 160 participants) and from about 1,300 subjects provided by 6 global collaborators. The prospective study material was composed of cDNA or gDNA derived from T cells, B-cell-depleted T cells, or PBMCs. HLA class I and class II types, where available, came from metadata supplied by the sample provider rather than from assay-based typing. The dataset comprised deeply sampled blood TCRbeta repertoires from subjects exposed to, actively infected with, or recovered from COVID-19. A de-identified subject ID, COVID-19 status, age in years and sex were almost always included in the sample metadata. Points the paper makes about the study in general: How much clinical and demographic metadata was included differed by source and by participant, and the metadata was provided uncurated.

One collaborating source in Seattle enrolled patients while the patients were actively infected and followed the patients over time throughout the course of disease. Each collaborating institution followed its own protocols to collect whole blood in K2EDTA tubes. Collaborator samples were shipped for TCRbeta analysis as frozen whole blood, isolated PBMCs, or DNA extracted from either sample type. After removal of 2 bases from V and 7 bases from J, the junction retains 8 bases not matched to a gene. From the germline V gene, CDR1 is SGHRS and CDR2 is YFSETQ. From the cysteine up to the phenylalanine, the CDR3 has a length of 15 residues. The only DNA kept is the CDR3, 45 bases in frame from the first base. TCRbeta CDR3 regions were amplified from genomic DNA by means of the immunoSEQ Assay, a bias-controlled multiplex PCR. Processing in the source paper ran as follows. The number of nucleated cells in each sample was estimated from the amplification of reference gene primers within the assay. Sequence reads were collapsed and filtered to measure the absolute abundance of every unique TCRbeta CDR3 rearrangement. For each sample, productive Simpson clonality was calculated by taking the square root of Simpson's diversity index across productive rearrangements. Here the immuneACCESS table is served through TCRdb, limited to in-frame sequences with V and J called. Missing clones are a known gap in these copies; in checked studies unresolved V genes cover under half, and the rest lacks a known reason. The DNA gave D and trimming, while V, J and clone size come from that table. This sample comprises 200,000 to 250,000 clones, around 87% of them detected only once. The ten biggest clones cover roughly 10% of the sample.

The source is a woman in her forties or fifties with COVID-19, enrolled during active disease. Material: peripheral blood. The chain employs TRBV5-1 and TRBJ2-2, with TRBD2 identical over 7 junction bases. The CDR3 amino acid sequence is: CASSFAAGLNGELFF. The nucleotide sequence reads TGCGCCAGCAGCTTTGCAGCGGGGCTTAACGGGGAGCTGTTTTTT.